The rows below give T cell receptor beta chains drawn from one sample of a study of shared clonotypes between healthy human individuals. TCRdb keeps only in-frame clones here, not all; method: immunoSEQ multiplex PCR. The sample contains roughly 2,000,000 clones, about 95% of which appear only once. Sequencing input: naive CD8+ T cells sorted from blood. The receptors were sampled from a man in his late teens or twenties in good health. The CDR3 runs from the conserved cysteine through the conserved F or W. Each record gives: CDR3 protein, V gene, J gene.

cdr3_aa: CASSIHDHTQYF; v_call: TRBV19; j_call: TRBJ2-3
cdr3_aa: CASSLAAVAATDTQYF; v_call: TRBV28; j_call: TRBJ2-3
cdr3_aa: CASSSSGPVSYEQYF; v_call: TRBV11-2; j_call: TRBJ2-7
cdr3_aa: CASSLRSFGLAGNEQFF; v_call: TRBV7-2; j_call: TRBJ2-1
cdr3_aa: CASSLSPGTGKSEQYF; v_call: TRBV27; j_call: TRBJ2-7
cdr3_aa: CASTTRGAGYNEQFF; v_call: TRBV27; j_call: TRBJ2-1
cdr3_aa: CASFPPGQGKETQYF; v_call: TRBV2; j_call: TRBJ2-5
cdr3_aa: CASSQPGGAYEQYF; v_call: TRBV4-1; j_call: TRBJ2-7
cdr3_aa: CASSMTSGASYEQYF; v_call: TRBV27; j_call: TRBJ2-7
cdr3_aa: CASSPFEGLNTEAFF; v_call: TRBV4-1; j_call: TRBJ1-1
cdr3_aa: CASRANRGPYEQYF; v_call: TRBV5-1; j_call: TRBJ2-7
cdr3_aa: CASSVAGLAGNIQYF; v_call: TRBV9; j_call: TRBJ2-4
cdr3_aa: CASFTGQGYNEQFF; v_call: TRBV5-1; j_call: TRBJ2-1
cdr3_aa: CASSPGTSGSDEQFF; v_call: TRBV9; j_call: TRBJ2-1
cdr3_aa: CSARDGETQYF; v_call: TRBV20-1; j_call: TRBJ2-5
cdr3_aa: CASSQESPRGGGYEQYF; v_call: TRBV4-1; j_call: TRBJ2-7
cdr3_aa: CASSLSPVYEQYF; v_call: TRBV5-1; j_call: TRBJ2-7
cdr3_aa: CATSRDHGNTIYF; v_call: TRBV15; j_call: TRBJ1-3
cdr3_aa: CAISEGGLNTEAFF; v_call: TRBV10-3; j_call: TRBJ1-1
cdr3_aa: CASSLRGDSEAFF; v_call: TRBV5-1; j_call: TRBJ1-1
cdr3_aa: CASSPRGSSYGYTF; v_call: TRBV4-1; j_call: TRBJ1-2
cdr3_aa: CASGGGGGETQYF; v_call: TRBV27; j_call: TRBJ2-5
cdr3_aa: CASSLGRVMAEAFF; v_call: TRBV5-6; j_call: TRBJ1-1
cdr3_aa: CASSLVLGISETQYF; v_call: TRBV11-2; j_call: TRBJ2-5
cdr3_aa: CASSLDEEETQYF; v_call: TRBV6-5; j_call: TRBJ2-5